Listed below are T cell receptor beta chains from one sample, sequenced in a study. TCRdb recomputed calls from the RT-PCR reads with MiXCR, one row per CDR3 protein. The sample holds 550,000 to 750,000 distinct CDR3 sequences, 13% to 15% seen once. The sample taken for sequencing was memory CD4+ T cells from blood. The receptors shown here come from a female donor in good health, serving as a healthy control. Both conserved end residues are part of each CDR3. D genes are given only for firm matches. Expanded clones get a size class; other rows say once, few or many, or leave the size out.

CDR3aa,CDR3nt,abundance,j_gene,d_gene,v_gene
CASSQEIGGPYNEQFF,TGCGCCAGCAGCCAAGAGATAGGGGGGCCCTACAATGAGCAGTTCTTC,.,TRBJ2-1,.,TRBV4-3
CASNQLTGTLREQYF,TGTGCCAGCAATCAACTGACAGGGACCCTTCGGGAGCAGTACTTC,.,TRBJ2-7,TRBD1,TRBV28
CASSLVLAARYNEQFF,TGTGCCAGCAGCTTAGTACTAGCAGCGCGATACAATGAGCAGTTCTTC,few,TRBJ2-1,.,TRBV7-8
CASSSTGLDTDTQYF,TGTGCCAGCAGCTCTACAGGACTAGACACAGATACGCAGTATTTT,few,TRBJ2-3,TRBD2,TRBV7-6
CSARFGGTGNQPQHF,TGCAGTGCTAGGTTTGGAGGTACTGGGAATCAGCCCCAGCATTTT,few,TRBJ1-5,.,TRBV20-1
CASSYKRISARGYEQFF,TGTGCCAGCAGTTACAAACGGATAAGCGCCAGGGGGTATGAGCAGTTCTTC,few,TRBJ2-1,TRBD1,TRBV6-2/TRBV6-3
CASSQERVSTEAFF,TGCGCCAGCAGCCAAGAGCGGGTATCGACTGAAGCTTTCTTT,many,TRBJ1-1,.,TRBV4-3
CSARGPPGQGTNTEAFF,TGCAGTGCTAGGGGCCCGCCGGGACAGGGGACGAACACTGAAGCTTTCTTT,.,TRBJ1-1,TRBD1,TRBV20-1
CASSPNGRGLAEAFF,TGTGCCAGCAGCCCCAACGGAAGGGGGTTAGCTGAAGCTTTCTTT,few,TRBJ1-1,.,TRBV7-3
CASSYPGLRPTYEQYF,TGTGCCAGCAGTTACCCAGGGTTGCGGCCCACCTACGAGCAGTACTTC,few,TRBJ2-7,.,TRBV6-2/TRBV6-3
CASSFVTGSNGYTF,TGCGCCAGCAGCTTTGTTACGGGCTCCAATGGCTACACCTTC,.,TRBJ1-2,.,TRBV5-1
CASSLEYRDTDTQYF,TGTGCCAGCAGCTTAGAGTACAGGGACACAGATACGCAGTATTTT,.,TRBJ2-3,.,TRBV7-6
CAWSVPQRSPDTQYF,TGTGCCTGGAGTGTACCACAGAGATCCCCTGATACGCAGTATTTT,many,TRBJ2-3,.,TRBV30
CASRPPGDGYTF,TGTGCCAGCAGACCCCCAGGGGATGGCTACACCTTC,.,TRBJ1-2,.,TRBV28
CATSAGGNSQPRAFF,TGTGCCACCAGTGCCGGTGGGAACTCCCAACCGCGGGCTTTCTTT,few,TRBJ1-1,.,TRBV24-1
CATSAVSQIDTQYF,TGTGCCACCAGTGCAGTTTCCCAGATAGATACGCAGTATTTT,few,TRBJ2-3,.,TRBV24-1
CASSRGRTDTQYF,TGTGCCAGCAGCCGAGGACGAACCGATACGCAGTATTTT,many,TRBJ2-3,.,TRBV7-2
CAWKSSSGFTDTQYF,TGTGCCTGGAAAAGCTCTAGCGGATTCACAGATACGCAGTATTTT,.,TRBJ2-3,TRBD2,TRBV30
CSARDLYALRDSKQDTQYF,TGCAGTGCTAGAGATCTTTACGCTCTTCGGGACAGTAAACAAGATACGCAGTATTTT,few,TRBJ2-3,TRBD1,TRBV20-1